This T cell receptor beta chain was captured by sequencing in a study of a mutant IDH1 vaccine in newly diagnosed glioma. Study-wide context: Eight vaccine doses were administered to patients at weeks 1, 3, 5, 7, 11, 15, 19 and 23. The initiation of vaccination occurred 4-6 weeks after radiotherapy alone, or with temozolomide cycles. The therapy given earlier, which was standard therapy, consisted of radiotherapy, temozolomide, or both, and most of the patients received both.

V was pared by 4 bases and J by 9 bases, with 6 bases of the junction left unmatched. From germline, CDR1 is MNHEY and CDR2 SVGAGI. The CDR3 extends over 13 amino acids. Sequenced by immunoSEQ multiplex PCR; TCRdb stores in-frame clones only, minus some. The data hold roughly 76,000 clones, with almost 85% observed a single time. The table lists this clone with a few counts. Its antigen is not identified. Time point indicated: week 23, last vaccination. Doses of 300 ug of mutant IDH1 20-mer peptide were given with topical imiquimod. Those who donated had recent WHO grade 3 or 4 IDH1-mutant, ATRX-lost astrocytomas.

This TCR was recovered from a man aged 25 to 40 with glioma. Some clones in this sample may be carry-over from other donors' samples. Sample: PBMCs, taken from a glioma patient whose treatment included an IDH1 peptide vaccine. J is TRBJ1-1 and V is TRBV6-5, with TRBD1 identical over 9 bases. The CDR3 protein is CASSSLNRGQAFF. CDR3 bases: TGTGCCAGCAGTTCTCTAAACAGGGGGCAAGCTTTCTTT.